This entry lists 24 T cell receptor beta chains sequenced from one sample in a study of identical twins. TCRdb ran MiXCR on the 5' RACE reads and lists one entry per CDR3 protein. The table includes a few hundred thousand distinct CDR3 sequences, 9.5% to 10% detected once. These sequences were also reported in another study, on yellow fever vaccine responses in identical twins.

Input material: PBMCs. These receptors all stem from a woman younger than 30 in good health.

The chain couples TRBV15 to TRBJ2-3; a weak D match, TRBD2 (6 bases). The CDR3 has 15 residues. V was pared by 0 bases and J by 5 bases, with 12 bases between. Looked up from germline, CDR1 is LNHNV and CDR2 is YYDKDF (reference sequence). CDR3 loop: CATSRDGGLEDTQYF. For the CDR3, the DNA is TGTGCCACCAGCAGAGATGGAGGGTTGGAAGATACGCAGTATTTT.

The CDR3 is CASSHPGLAYEQYF. CDR3 DNA sequence: TGCGCCAGCAGCCACCCCGGACTAGCGTACGAGCAGTACTTC. The rearrangement joins TRBV4-1 to TRBJ2-7; 9 nucleotides agree with TRBD2. The germline V gene encodes CDR1 MGHRA and CDR2 YSYEKL. V lost 3 bases and J lost 4; bases outside the gene matches: 4. CDR3 length: 14 residues.

This clonotype was seen ten or more times. The gene calls are TRBV28 and TRBJ2-7; D possibly corresponds to TRBD1 (6 bases). The CDR3 sequence is 16 residues long. The germline V and J ends were trimmed by 3 bases and 3 bases, with 18 bases remaining between them. Germline CDR1 reads MDHEN; CDR2 reads SYDVKM. The DNA for the CDR3 is TGTGCCAGCAGTTTCCCCTCCGGACAGACTTACTACGAGCAGTACTTC. Translated: CASSFPSGQTYYEQYF.

This rearrangement joins TRBV28 to TRBJ1-5, with D possibly being TRBD1 (5 bases). Trimming took off 11 bases at V and 6 bases at J, with 5 bases between the two ends. Germline CDR1 MDHEN, CDR2 SYDVKM. The CDR3 is 9 residues long. CDR3 sequence: CAGGQPQHF. DNA of the CDR3: TGTGCCGGGGGTCAGCCCCAGCATTTT. Full variable domain (rest looked up from reference TRBV28 and TRBJ1-5): DVKVTQSSRYLVKRTGEKVFLECVQDMDHENMFWYRQDPGLGLRLIYFSYDVKMKEKGDIPEGYSVSREKKERFSLILESASTNQTSMYLCAGGQPQHFGDGTRLSIL.

This clonotype occurred many times. The chain uses TRBV12-3 or TRBV12-4 and TRBJ1-6; D may be TRBD1 (5 bases). The CDR3 runs 15 residues. V lost 5 bases, J lost 1 base, and 9 bases lay in between. The CDR3 DNA follows: TGTGCCAGCAGTCGGGGGGGGTCCTATAATTCACCCCTCCACTTT. Translation: CASSRGGSYNSPLHF.

This clonotype appeared a few times. The chain combines TRBV7-6 with TRBJ2-1; 9 bases are shared with TRBD2. Per the germline V gene, CDR1 is SGHVS and CDR2 is FNYEAQ. The CDR3 has 15 amino acids. Trimming cost V 1 base and J 7 bases; bases outside gene matches: 5. The CDR3 coding sequence is TGTGCCAGCAGCTTAGGACTAGCGGAGGTTAATGAGCAGTTCTTC. Translation gives CASSLGLAEVNEQFF.

There are a few counts of this clonotype. The rearrangement uses TRBV4-2 and TRBJ2-1; 11 bases are shared with TRBD2. CDR3 length equals 15 residues. Germline assignment: CDR1 LGHNA and CDR2 YNFKEQ. J gave up 8 bases and V 4 bases, and 7 bases lay outside the gene matches. CDR3 sequence: CASSPLTSGSDEQFF. The CDR3 bases are TGTGCCAGCAGCCCATTAACTAGCGGGAGCGATGAGCAGTTCTTC.

The table lists this clonotype with a few counts. The chain has TRBV9 and TRBJ2-7; D gene unclear. The CDR3 runs to 13 residues. V dropped 1 base and J dropped 1 base, with 6 bases sitting between them. Germline V lookup: CDR1 SGDLS, CDR2 YYNGEE. CDR3 loop: CASSVSESYEQYF. The DNA of the CDR3 is TGTGCCAGCAGCGTAAGTGAATCCTACGAGCAGTACTTC.

V is TRBV11-2 and J is TRBJ2-2; TRBD1 matches at 10 bases. The CDR3 sequence is 16 residues long. Unmatched junction bases numbered 8, after V lost 5 bases and J lost 5 bases. CDR1 SGHAT and CDR2 FQNNGV come from the germline V gene. CDR3 coding DNA: TGTGCCAGCAGCGTTCCCGGGACAGGGGCAACCGGGGAGCTGTTTTTT. It is translated as CASSVPGTGATGELFF.

A few counts support this clonotype. V and J are TRBV27 and TRBJ2-4, with D uncertain. Germline V CDR1 and CDR2: MNHEY, SMNVEV (reference sequence). The germline V and J ends were trimmed by 0 bases and 0 bases, with 12 bases remaining between them. The CDR3 loop spans 17 amino acids. CDR3 sequence reads: CASSLSLLPLAKNIQYF. The CDR3 DNA sequence: TGTGCCAGCAGTTTATCACTCTTACCTCTAGCCAAAAACATTCAGTACTTC.

This clonotype was observed a handful of times. The V and J genes are TRBV29-1 and TRBJ2-1; 11 bases are a match to TRBD2. CDR3 length: 15 residues. After removal of 7 bases from V and 8 bases from J, the junction contained 13 bases not matched to a gene. Germline values: CDR1 SQVTM, CDR2 ANQGSEA. The CDR3 DNA sequence: TGCAGCGCTAAGGCCGGGACTAGCGGATTAGATGAGCAGTTCTTC. Translating gives CSAKAGTSGLDEQFF.

The chain combines TRBV18 with TRBJ2-7, with TRBD1 as a possible D gene (6 bases). The V gene lost 5 bases and the J gene lost 0 bases, with 14 bases spanning the gap. This CDR3 has 15 amino acids. The germline CDR1 and CDR2 sequences are KGHSH and LQKENI. Here the CDR3 DNA reads TGTGCCAGCTCAAGCAGGGACACATTCTCCTACGAGCAGTACTTC. Its translation: CASSSRDTFSYEQYF.

The chain employs TRBV4-3 and TRBJ2-2; D perhaps matches TRBD1 (6 bases). Trimming cost V 1 base and J 5 bases, with 8 bases left between them. This CDR3 comprises 14 residues. In germline, CDR1 is LGHNA, CDR2 YSLEER. DNA of the CDR3: TGCGCCAGCAGCCAAGTGCAGGGGACCGGGGAGCTGTTTTTT. Amino acid sequence: CASSQVQGTGELFF.

This clonotype has more than one count but fewer than ten. The chain employs TRBV9 and TRBJ2-5; D could derive from TRBD1 or TRBD2 (5 bases each). The CDR3 length is 14 residues. The germline V gene has CDR1 SGDLS and CDR2 YYNGEE. V was trimmed by 0 bases and J by 5 bases, leaving 11 bases between them. The CDR3 DNA follows: TGTGCCAGCAGCGTAGGGGACGGCTTCGAGACCCAGTACTTC. Encoded protein: CASSVGDGFETQYF. Together with reference TRBV9 and TRBJ2-5, the CDR3 gives the full variable domain: DSGVTQTPKHLITATGQRVTLRCSPRSGDLSVYWYQQSLDQGLQFLIQYYNGEERAKGNILERFSAQQFPDLHSELNLSSLELGDSALYFCASSVGDGFETQYFGPGTRLLVL.

This clonotype was counted at least ten times. This chain uses TRBV4-1 with TRBJ2-7, with 12 bases identical to TRBD2. J gave up 0 bases and V 0 bases, and 3 bases lay outside the gene matches. The CDR3 runs to 17 residues. Germline lookup yields CDR1 MGHRA and CDR2 YSYEKL. CDR3 amino acids: CASSQEGLAGPSYEQYF. For the CDR3, the DNA is TGCGCCAGCAGCCAAGAGGGACTAGCGGGCCCCTCCTACGAGCAGTACTTC.

At least ten counts were recorded for this clonotype. The V gene is TRBV20-1, the J gene TRBJ2-2, with D perhaps being TRBD1 or TRBD2 (5 bases each). There are 16 residues in the CDR3. V was trimmed by 1 base and J by 8 bases, leaving 20 bases between them. The V gene's germline CDR1 is DFQATT and CDR2 SNEGSKA (reference sequence). The CDR3 nucleotides are TGCAGTGCTAGAGGCGACTTCCTGGGGGAAGAGGGGGAGCTGTTTTTT. Amino acid sequence: CSARGDFLGEEGELFF.

This sequence joins TRBV12-3 or TRBV12-4 and TRBJ2-1; D is uncertain. V shed 5 bases and J shed 5 bases, with 13 bases lying between them. The CDR3 is made up of 14 amino acids. In nucleotides, the CDR3 is TGTGCCAGCAGTCCACAGACTGTCAACAATGAGCAGTTCTTC. It yields the protein CASSPQTVNNEQFF.

This clonotype has a handful of counts. The CDR3 loop reads CASSSSPDITGELFF. The CDR3 DNA reads as TGCGCCAGCAGCTCGTCCCCCGATATAACCGGGGAGCTGTTTTTT. V is TRBV5-1 and J is TRBJ2-2; D remains ambiguous. Between the trimmed V and J ends, which lost 3 bases and 5 bases, there was a span of 14 bases. Germline CDR1 SGHRS, CDR2 YFSETQ. This CDR3 has 15 amino acids.

This clonotype showed up many times. The CDR3 sequence is CASTPSPAGGSEQYF. CDR3 nucleotide sequence: TGTGCCAGCACCCCGTCGCCCGCGGGAGGTTCCGAGCAGTACTTC. The chain recombines TRBV28 with TRBJ2-7, with 8 positions matching TRBD2. The CDR3 spans 15 residues. The V segment lost 7 bases and the J segment 6 bases; nucleotides outside the gene matches: 14. Germline V lookup: CDR1 MDHEN, CDR2 SYDVKM. Supplemented by reference TRBV28 and TRBJ2-7, the full variable domain reads DVKVTQSSRYLVKRTGEKVFLECVQDMDHENMFWYRQDPGLGLRLIYFSYDVKMKEKGDIPEGYSVSREKKERFSLILESASTNQTSMYLCASTPSPAGGSEQYFGPGTRLTVT.

This clonotype was seen at least ten times. The chain employs TRBV20-1 and TRBJ2-7, with TRBD2 matching 11 bases. The CDR3 runs 14 residues. Trimming removed 0 bases from V and 3 bases from J; junction bases left unmatched: 1. CDR1 is DFQATT, CDR2 SNEGSKA, per germline (reference sequence). This CDR3 is CSARDSGRVYEQYF. In DNA form, the CDR3 reads TGCAGTGCTAGAGATAGCGGGAGGGTCTACGAGCAGTACTTC.

There are a few counts of this clonotype. Because it lacks the conserved phenylalanine or tryptophan at the end, this CDR3 is likely a read error. The chain uses TRBV11-2 and TRBJ2-3; D remains ambiguous. This CDR3 is built from 14 residues. Germline V CDR1 and CDR2: SGHAT, FQNNGV. V was pared by 5 bases and J by 0 bases, with 9 bases between. The CDR3 spells CASSQIPSTDTQYC. CDR3 in DNA: TGTGCCAGCAGCCAAATTCCTAGCACAGATACGCAGTATTGT.

This clonotype came up a few times. This CDR3 reads CASSGGLAEETQYF. In DNA form, the CDR3 reads TGTGCCAGCAGTGGGGGACTAGCGGAAGAGACCCAGTACTTC. The chain recombines TRBV25-1 with TRBJ2-5; 11 bases are shared with TRBD2. The CDR3 length is 14 residues. Germline V gene lookup returns CDR1 MGHDK and CDR2 SYGVNS. After removal of 4 bases from V and 3 bases from J, the junction contained 1 base not matched to a gene. Combining the CDR3 with reference TRBV25-1 and TRBJ2-5 gives the whole variable domain EADIYQTPRYLVIGTGKKITLECSQTMGHDKMYWYQQDPGMELHLIHYSYGVNSTEKGDLSSESTVSRIRTEHFPLTLESARPSHTSQYLCASSGGLAEETQYFGPGTRLLVL.

V usage is TRBV12-3 or TRBV12-4 and J usage is TRBJ1-2; tentatively, D is TRBD1 (5 bases). The CDR3 extends over 14 amino acids. Trimming pared 3 bases from V and 2 bases from J, leaving 10 bases between. The DNA for the CDR3 is TGTGCCAGCAGTTTCCTGACAGCGAACTATGGCTACACCTTC. Its translation: CASSFLTANYGYTF.

Only a few counts were recorded for this clonotype. This chain joins TRBV19 and TRBJ1-5; D is undetermined. The CDR3 covers 12 residues. V lost 6 bases to trimming and J lost 6 bases, with 9 bases between them. Germline V lookup: CDR1 LNHDA, CDR2 SQIVND (reference sequence). For the CDR3, the DNA is TGTGCCAGTAGCAGGAGATTTCAGCCCCAGCATTTT. This encodes CASSRRFQPQHF.